These 26 T cell receptor beta chains were sequenced from one sample in a study of blood T cell repertoires in COVID-19. Only in-frame clones appear in the TCRdb table, and some are missing; sequencing was by immunoSEQ multiplex PCR. The sample comprises 65,000 or so clones, around 90% of which are singletons, and 1.3% rests with the top ten. What was sequenced was peripheral blood. Receptors originate from a man aged 60-69 years with acute or convalescent COVID-19.

In this sample, this clone turned up once. The rearrangement uses TRBV7-2 and TRBJ1-5; D unclear. The CDR3 has 14 residues. The V and J ends lost 3 bases and 7 bases respectively, with 13 bases between them. Germline-derived CDR1 and CDR2 are SGHTA and FQGNSA. The CDR3 loop reads CASSFGSPGQPQHF. DNA of the CDR3: TGTGCCAGCAGCTTTGGCAGTCCGGGACAGCCCCAGCATTTT.

In its sample, this clone was seen once. J is TRBJ1-1 and V is TRBV2; D is possibly TRBD1 (6 bases). V dropped 7 bases and J dropped 11 bases, with 23 bases sitting between them. Germline-derived CDR1 and CDR2 are SNHLY and FYNNEI. This CDR3 region has 14 residues. Here the CDR3 DNA reads TGTGCCAGCACTGGGGGCAGGCCGGCTTTGGACGCTTTCTTT. Its translation: CASTGGRPALDAFF.

V usage is TRBV9 and J usage is TRBJ1-4; 7 nucleotides agree with TRBD1. CDR1 and CDR2 from the germline V gene are SGDLS and YYNGEE. The CDR3 is 17 amino acids. V shed 4 bases, J shed 5 bases, and the junction held 14 bases outside the gene matches. The CDR3 coding sequence is TGTGCCAGCAGCTCGAGACCGACGACAGGGTGGAATGAAAAACTGTTTTTT. It yields the protein CASSSRPTTGWNEKLFF. The full variable domain, with the rest looked up from reference TRBV9 and TRBJ1-4, is DSGVTQTPKHLITATGQRVTLRCSPRSGDLSVYWYQQSLDQGLQFLIQYYNGEERAKGNILERFSAQQFPDLHSELNLSSLELGDSALYFCASSSRPTTGWNEKLFFGSGTQLSVL.

V and J are TRBV5-4 and TRBJ1-3, with 9 bases matching TRBD1. The germline CDR1 and CDR2 sequences are SGHNT and YYREEE (reference sequence). V shed 5 bases and J 4 bases; nucleotides not matched to a gene: 7. The CDR3 length is 15 residues. CDR3: CASSSRTGVGNTIYF. The CDR3 bases are TGTGCCAGCAGTTCCCGGACAGGGGTCGGAAACACCATATATTTT.

This clone was counted once. Other nucleotide sequences from this sample produce the same CDR3. The V call is TRBV5-1, the J call TRBJ1-2; D uncertain. The CDR3 runs 12 residues. Trimming cost V 1 base and J 4 bases, with 5 bases left between them. The germline gives CDR1 SGHRS, CDR2 YFSETQ. The DNA of the CDR3 is TGCGCCAGCAGCTTGCCGGGCTATGGCTACACCTTC. The encoded protein is CASSLPGYGYTF. The whole variable domain, filled in from reference TRBV5-1 and TRBJ1-2, reads KAGVTQTPRYLIKTRGQQVTLSCSPISGHRSVSWYQQTPGQGLQFLFEYFSETQRNKGNFPGRFSGRQFSNSRSEMNVSTLELGDSALYLCASSLPGYGYTFGSGTRLTVV.

The chain employs TRBV6-5 and TRBJ1-5; possibly TRBD1 for D (5 bases). Trimming removed 6 bases at V and 0 bases at J, with 12 bases between. The germline V gene has CDR1 MNHEY and CDR2 SVGAGI. The CDR3 runs to 15 residues. The CDR3 nucleotides read TGTGCCAGCAGCCCAACAGGATTTAGCAATCAGCCCCAGCATTTT. Translation: CASSPTGFSNQPQHF.

The chain employs TRBV7-2 and TRBJ2-1, with unresolved D. The germline V gene encodes CDR1 SGHTA and CDR2 FQGNSA. This CDR3 spans 15 amino acids. Trimming left V 3 bases short and J 8 bases short, with 17 bases between. The CDR3 region has the DNA TGTGCCAGCAGCTTGATCAGGCTCCGGATGGATGAGCAGTTCTTC. Translation gives CASSLIRLRMDEQFF.

V gene TRBV19 combines with J gene TRBJ1-2; D is unclear. Trimming stripped 6 bases from V and 3 bases from J, with 17 bases between. Looked up from germline, CDR1 is LNHDA and CDR2 is SQIVND (reference sequence). The CDR3 has 15 residues. This chain's CDR3 is CASSRGSPGYYGYTF. The CDR3 DNA reads TGTGCCAGTAGCCGCGGCTCCCCGGGGTACTATGGCTACACCTTC.

The rearrangement links TRBV6-5 to TRBJ1-1, with 7 bases fitting TRBD1. The CDR3 runs to 13 residues. CDR1 MNHEY and CDR2 SVGAGI come from the germline V gene. Trimming at V came to 10 bases and at J to 4 bases, leaving 9 bases not matched to a gene. CDR3 nucleotide sequence: TGTGCCACACGACAGGGAACGGGCACTGAAGCTTTCTTT. Its protein product is CATRQGTGTEAFF.

A word on this clone: At one end the junction does not follow the germline gene, possibly because of a read error. The genes are TRBV5-4 and TRBJ2-3; the D gene is possibly TRBD1 (6 bases). The CDR3 covers 15 residues. CDR1 SGHNT and CDR2 YYREEE come from the germline V gene (reference sequence). CDR3 sequence: CASSLDQGSIDTQYF. Here the CDR3 DNA reads TGTGCCAGCAGCTTGGACCAGGGGAGCATAGATACGCAGTATTTT.

The rearrangement joins TRBV7-3 to TRBJ1-4; D is uncertain. Trimming removed 5 bases at V and 7 bases at J, with 20 bases between. The CDR3 covers 16 residues. CDR1 SGHTA and CDR2 FQGTGA come from the germline V gene. The CDR3 here is CASSPGIGVGFEKLFF. CDR3 nucleotides: TGTGCCAGCAGCCCGGGAATCGGGGTGGGGTTTGAAAAACTGTTTTTT.

This chain joins TRBV7-9 and TRBJ2-5; D is possibly TRBD2 (5 bases). V gave up 4 bases and J gave up 10 bases, with 19 bases separating them. Looked up from germline, CDR1 is SEHNR and CDR2 is FQNEAQ (reference sequence). The CDR3 is 14 amino acids. The CDR3 loop reads CASSSLLDGKSQYF. The CDR3 region has the DNA TGTGCCAGCAGCTCTCTTCTGGACGGGAAGAGCCAGTACTTC.

The rearrangement uses TRBV19 and TRBJ2-7, with TRBD1 as a possible D gene (6 bases). The length of the CDR3 is 16 residues. CDR1 LNHDA and CDR2 SQIVND come from the germline V gene (reference sequence). Trimming pared 4 bases from V and 2 bases from J, leaving 18 bases between. CDR3 in amino acids: CASSKTTITGTYEQYF. The DNA of the CDR3 is TGTGCCAGTAGTAAAACCACCATAACAGGGACCTACGAGCAGTACTTC. Full variable domain (rest looked up from reference TRBV19 and TRBJ2-7): DGGITQSPKYLFRKEGQNVTLSCEQNLNHDAMYWYRQDPGQGLRLIYYSQIVNDFQKGDIAEGYSVSREKKESFPLTVTSAQKNPTAFYLCASSKTTITGTYEQYFGPGTRLTVT.

The chain uses TRBV7-2 and TRBJ1-4; a weak D match, TRBD1 (5 bases). With 4 bases removed from V and 3 bases from J, the gap between germline ends came to 18 bases. The CDR3 consists of 17 residues. CDR1 and CDR2 from the germline V gene are SGHTA and FQGNSA. The CDR3 loop is CASSSPPLRASNEKLFF. Here the CDR3 DNA reads TGTGCCAGCAGCTCACCCCCCCTCAGGGCTTCTAATGAAAAACTGTTTTTT.

This chain joins TRBV6-1 and TRBJ2-5; 10 nucleotides align to TRBD2. Per the germline V gene, CDR1 is MNHNS and CDR2 is SASEGT. The CDR3 totals 15 residues. The V gene end was trimmed by 1 base and the J gene end by 1 base; junction bases not matched to a gene: 0. The CDR3: CASSEVAGGQETQYF. The CDR3 nucleotides read TGTGCCAGCAGTGAAGTAGCGGGGGGCCAAGAGACCCAGTACTTC.

The chain uses TRBV6-5 and TRBJ2-5, with TRBD2 matching 10 bases. V shed 6 bases, J shed 5 bases, and the junction held 6 bases outside the gene matches. From germline, CDR1 is MNHEY and CDR2 SVGAGI. CDR3 length equals 14 residues. CDR3 nucleotide sequence: TGTGCCAGCAGGAGCGGGGGGGCAGGGGAGACCCAGTACTTC. Residues: CASRSGGAGETQYF.

This chain uses TRBV4-2 with TRBJ2-7, with TRBD1 identical over 7 bases. The CDR3 consists of 18 residues. In germline, CDR1 is LGHNA, CDR2 YNFKEQ. J lost 4 bases, V lost 0 bases, and 15 bases had no gene match. The CDR3 sequence is CASSQDLWNLGGQYEQYF. CDR3 coding DNA: TGTGCCAGCAGCCAAGATTTGTGGAATCTTGGGGGACAGTACGAGCAGTACTTC.

This clone was seen only a few times. The rearrangement joins TRBV5-1 to TRBJ1-2; tentative D call: TRBD1 (5 bases). Germline values: CDR1 SGHRS, CDR2 YFSETQ. This CDR3 region has 16 residues. The V and J ends lost 0 bases and 7 bases respectively, with 19 bases between them. Written as DNA, the CDR3 is TGCGCCAGCAGCTTGGAGGTTGGGACTCTGGATGGTGGCTACACCTTC. Amino acid sequence: CASSLEVGTLDGGYTF. The full variable domain, with the rest looked up from reference TRBV5-1 and TRBJ1-2, is KAGVTQTPRYLIKTRGQQVTLSCSPISGHRSVSWYQQTPGQGLQFLFEYFSETQRNKGNFPGRFSGRQFSNSRSEMNVSTLELGDSALYLCASSLEVGTLDGGYTFGSGTRLTVV.

This rearrangement joins TRBV7-2 to TRBJ1-1; no clear D. Germline V gene sequence: CDR1 SGHTA, CDR2 FQGNSA. V dropped 0 bases and J dropped 0 bases, with 5 bases sitting between them. This CDR3 comprises 14 residues. The CDR3 loop is CASSLARMNTEAFF. The DNA for the CDR3 is TGTGCCAGCAGCTTAGCGCGAATGAACACTGAAGCTTTCTTT.

The sample holds one count of this clone. V and J are TRBV7-2 and TRBJ2-7; TRBD2 agrees at 8 bases. The CDR3 runs 13 residues. CDR1 SGHTA and CDR2 FQGNSA come from the germline V gene. J lost 5 bases, V lost 5 bases, and 5 bases had no gene match. The DNA for the CDR3 is TGTGCCAGCAGCCGGGGGGGGGCTGACGAGCAGTACTTC. Translating gives CASSRGGADEQYF.

The chain has TRBV11-2 and TRBJ1-1; D is perhaps TRBD1 (6 bases). This CDR3 is built from 17 residues. V was shortened by 1 base and J by 1 base, with 16 bases between the two germline ends. The V gene's germline CDR1 is SGHAT and CDR2 FQNNGV. In nucleotides, the CDR3 is TGTGCCAGCAGCTTAGGGCCTTTGGGGGCCCGGAACACTGAAGCTTTCTTT. Translating gives CASSLGPLGARNTEAFF.

This clone was seen a single time. The CDR3 DNA sequence: TGTGCCAGCAGAAGACCGGGACAGGGAAACTATGGCTACACCTTC. It is translated as CASRRPGQGNYGYTF. V gene TRBV6-5 combines with J gene TRBJ1-2; 9 positions agree with TRBD1. Germline V gene lookup returns CDR1 MNHEY and CDR2 SVGAGI. CDR3 length equals 15 residues. The trim removed 6 bases at V and 2 bases at J, leaving 7 bases unmatched.

V is TRBV6-4 and J is TRBJ2-2; 10 bases are shared with TRBD2. This CDR3 is built from 14 residues. J was trimmed by 5 bases and V by 3 bases; bases with no gene match: 0. Germline assignment: CDR1 MRHNA and CDR2 SNTAGT. DNA for the CDR3: TGTGCCAGCAGTGATAGCGGGGGGACCGGGGAGCTGTTTTTT. It encodes CASSDSGGTGELFF.

V is TRBV5-4 and J is TRBJ1-1; weak D call: TRBD1 (5 bases). V lost 1 base and J lost 5, with 12 bases in between. Germline assignment: CDR1 SGHNT and CDR2 YYREEE (reference sequence). The CDR3 has 14 amino acids. CDR3 sequence: CASSLLGGSTEAFF. The CDR3 bases are TGTGCCAGCAGCTTGTTGGGGGGGTCTACTGAAGCTTTCTTT.

The V and J genes are TRBV30 and TRBJ2-2; D unclear. With 4 bases removed from V and 9 bases from J, the gap between germline ends came to 18 bases. Germline assignment: CDR1 GTSNPN and CDR2 SVGIG (reference sequence). This CDR3 region has 14 residues. CDR3 coding DNA: TGTGCCTGGACACCAGGCATGGGTGTTTGGGAGCTGTTTTTT. It codes for CAWTPGMGVWELFF.

The chain is built from TRBV30 and TRBJ1-2; perhaps TRBD1 as D (6 bases). From germline, CDR1 is GTSNPN and CDR2 SVGIG (reference sequence). Trimming stripped 4 bases from V and 13 bases from J, with 19 bases between. The CDR3 sequence is 12 residues long. The CDR3 sequence is CAWTSGGAMPTF. As DNA, the CDR3 is TGTGCCTGGACATCTGGGGGGGCGATGCCCACCTTC. The full variable domain, completed using reference TRBV30 and TRBJ1-2, is SQTIHQWPATLVQPVGSPLSLECTVEGTSNPNLYWYRQAAGRGLQLLFYSVGIGQISSEVPQNLSASRPQDRQFILSSKKLLLSDSGFYLCAWTSGGAMPTFGSGTRLTVV.